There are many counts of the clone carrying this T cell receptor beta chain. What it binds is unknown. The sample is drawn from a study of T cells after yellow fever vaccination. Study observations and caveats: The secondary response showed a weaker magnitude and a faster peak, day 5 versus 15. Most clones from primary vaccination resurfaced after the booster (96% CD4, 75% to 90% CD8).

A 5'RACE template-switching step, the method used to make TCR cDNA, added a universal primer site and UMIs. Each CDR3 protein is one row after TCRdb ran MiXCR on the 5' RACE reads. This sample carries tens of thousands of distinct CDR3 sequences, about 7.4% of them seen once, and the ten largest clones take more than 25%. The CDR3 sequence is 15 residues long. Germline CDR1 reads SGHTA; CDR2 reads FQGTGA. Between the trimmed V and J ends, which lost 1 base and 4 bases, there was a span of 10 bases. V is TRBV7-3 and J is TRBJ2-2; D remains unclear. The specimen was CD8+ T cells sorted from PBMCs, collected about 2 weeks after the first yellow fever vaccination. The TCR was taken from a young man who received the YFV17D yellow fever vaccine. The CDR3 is CASSLSSSRTGELFF. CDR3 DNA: TGTGCCAGCAGCTTAAGCTCTTCTCGCACCGGGGAGCTGTTTTTT.